The 17 T cell receptor beta chains presented below share a single source sample, sequenced in a study of blood T cells in healthy people across ages. A J-beta primer mix and a sample-barcoded 5' primer were used in a second PCR of roughly 6 to 12 cycles. TCRdb re-called the 5' RACE reads with MiXCR, one entry per CDR3 protein. The table has about a million distinct CDR3 sequences, 45% to 50% seen once. Input material: blood. These TCRs come from a man between 25 and 39 years old in good health.

The rearrangement uses TRBV6-1 and TRBJ1-1, with D uncertain. V was cut by 3 bases and J by 7 bases, with 12 bases left in between. This CDR3 region has 13 residues. Germline V gene data show CDR1 as MNHNS and CDR2 as SASEGT. Here the CDR3 DNA reads TGTGCCAGCAGTGACGTGGTCAGCAGTGAAGCTTTCTTT. Protein product: CASSDVVSSEAFF.

The rearrangement links TRBV7-9 to TRBJ1-4, with a possible D match to TRBD1 (5 bases). Trimming removed 5 bases at V and 4 bases at J, with 14 bases between. The CDR3 totals 15 residues. Germline V CDR1 and CDR2: SEHNR, FQNEAQ (reference sequence). The CDR3 is CASSEQTALNEKLFF. The DNA of the CDR3 is TGTGCCAGCAGCGAGCAGACAGCCCTTAATGAAAAACTGTTTTTT.

As for this clonotype: The junction does not match germline at one end; this may be a read error. The gene calls are TRBV13 and TRBJ2-7; 13 nucleotides line up with TRBD2. The V gene's germline CDR1 is PRHDT and CDR2 FYEKMQ (reference sequence). CDR3 length equals 18 residues. Written as DNA, the CDR3 is TGTGCCAGCAGCCTAGGTGTGGGACTAGCGGGGATGTCCTACGAGCAGTACTTC. It yields the protein CASSLGVGLAGMSYEQYF. The full variable domain, with the rest looked up from reference TRBV13 and TRBJ2-7, is AAGVIQSPRHLIKEKRETATLKCYPIPRHDTVYWYQQGPGQDPQFLISFYEKMQSDKGSIPDRFSAQQFSDYHSELNMSSLELGDSALYFCASSLGVGLAGMSYEQYFGPGTRLTVT.

V is TRBV5-1 and J is TRBJ2-7; 10 bases line up with TRBD2. The DNA end lines up better with TRBJ2-5; the J call may be wrong. The CDR3 length is 15 residues. Per the germline V gene, CDR1 is SGHRS and CDR2 is YFSETQ. The CDR3 nucleotides read TGCGCCAGCAGCTTCGGTAGCGGGGGGCCTGAGACCCAGTACTTC. This gives the protein CASSFGSGGPETQYF.

A few counts support this clonotype. As DNA, the CDR3 is TGCGCCAGCAGCCCCAACGACTACGAGCAGTACTTC. Translation gives CASSPNDYEQYF. The chain couples TRBV5-1 to TRBJ2-7; D gene uncertain. Trimming took off 4 bases at V and 3 bases at J, with 8 bases between the two ends. This CDR3 is built from 12 residues. Germline V gene sequence: CDR1 SGHRS, CDR2 YFSETQ. Full variable domain (missing parts from reference TRBV5-1 and TRBJ2-7): KAGVTQTPRYLIKTRGQQVTLSCSPISGHRSVSWYQQTPGQGLQFLFEYFSETQRNKGNFPGRFSGRQFSNSRSEMNVSTLELGDSALYLCASSPNDYEQYFGPGTRLTVT.

This clonotype came up many times. J is TRBJ2-2 and V is TRBV20-1; 7 bases agree with TRBD1. Germline V gene data show CDR1 as DFQATT and CDR2 as SNEGSKA (reference sequence). V shed 0 bases, J shed 3 bases, and the junction held 7 bases outside the gene matches. The CDR3 covers 16 residues. The CDR3: CSAREEGAGDTGELFF. In nucleotides, the CDR3 is TGCAGTGCTAGAGAAGAGGGGGCAGGGGACACCGGGGAGCTGTTTTTT.

This clonotype was recorded a few times. The chain joins TRBV10-3 to TRBJ2-3, with TRBD1 matching over 10 bases. The germline gives CDR1 ENHRY, CDR2 SYGVKD. V gave up 8 bases and J gave up 2 bases; unmatched junction bases: 7. This CDR3 has 15 amino acids. CDR3 DNA sequence: TGTGCCATCGGGTCGGGACAGGGGAACACAGATACGCAGTATTTT. Protein sequence: CAIGSGQGNTDTQYF.

Points on this clonotype: A single base separates this from a much larger clone, so it may be a read error. The chain is built from TRBV11-2 and TRBJ2-7; 7 bases agree with TRBD2. The CDR3 loop spans 15 amino acids. CDR1 is SGHAT, CDR2 FQNNGV, per germline. V shed 0 bases, J shed 7 bases, and the junction held 9 bases outside the gene matches. CDR3: CASSLDLAAENEQYF. Written as DNA, the CDR3 is TGTGCCAGCAGCTTAGATCTAGCGGCTGAAAATGAGCAGTACTTC.

This clonotype was seen ten or more times. The chain recombines TRBV27 with TRBJ2-7; TRBD2 is a possible D gene (5 bases). The CDR3 runs 14 residues. Looked up from germline, CDR1 is MNHEY and CDR2 is SMNVEV (reference sequence). Trimming took off 5 bases at V and 3 bases at J, with 14 bases between the two ends. CDR3 coding DNA: TGTGCCAGCAGTAGCGGCCGGGAACTCTACGAGCAGTACTTC. Translated: CASSSGRELYEQYF.

CDR3 sequence (DNA): TGTGCCATCAGTGGGTCAAGGTCAAGCTCCTACGAGCAGTACTTC. Translated, it gives CAISGSRSSSYEQYF. The rearrangement uses TRBV10-3 and TRBJ2-7; no clear D. The CDR3 loop spans 15 amino acids. Germline CDR1 ENHRY, CDR2 SYGVKD. Between the trimmed V and J ends, which lost 4 bases and 0 bases, there was a span of 13 bases.

This clonotype was counted ten times or more. The rearrangement joins TRBV21-1 to TRBJ2-5; TRBD1, the D gene given by the table, was not confirmed from the DNA. TRBV21-1 counts as a pseudogene. The CDR3 length is 16 residues. The CDR3 coding sequence is TGTGCCAGCAGCGTATTGGGGCCAACAAACCAAGAGACCCAGTACTTC. Translation: CASSVLGPTNQETQYF.

The gene calls are TRBV30 and TRBJ1-1; no firm D call. Trimming removed 0 bases from V and 4 bases from J, with 15 bases in between. The germline CDR1 and CDR2 sequences are GTSNPN and SVGIG (reference sequence). This CDR3 has 15 amino acids. The chain's CDR3 is CAWSVEPVTGTEAFF. The CDR3 nucleotides are TGTGCCTGGAGTGTAGAACCAGTGACGGGCACTGAAGCTTTCTTT.

This clonotype turned up a few times. This sequence joins TRBV6-1 and TRBJ2-7; TRBD2 agrees at 12 bases. V was pared by 6 bases and J by 0 bases, with 9 bases of the junction left unmatched. CDR1 and CDR2 from the germline V gene are MNHNS and SASEGT. The CDR3 consists of 17 residues. CDR3 loop: CASSLGTSGPLSYEQYF. In DNA form, the CDR3 reads TGTGCCAGCAGCCTAGGGACTAGCGGGCCTCTCTCCTACGAGCAGTACTTC.

The chain carries TRBV4-3 and TRBJ1-5; tentatively, D is TRBD1 (6 bases). The V and J ends lost 0 bases and 7 bases respectively, with 13 bases between them. The CDR3 runs 15 residues. Germline V CDR1 and CDR2: LGHNA, YSLEER. The DNA for the CDR3 is TGCGCCAGCAGCCAAGATCGGGGGGCTAGCCAGCCCCAGCATTTT. The encoded protein is CASSQDRGASQPQHF.

Comment on this clonotype: Germline is not matched at one junction end, which may reflect a read error. This chain connects TRBV14 to TRBJ2-7; the match to TRBD2 covers 13 bases. The CDR3 is 17 amino acids. CDR1 and CDR2 (germline): SGHDN, FVKESK. The CDR3 sequence is CAGSSRLAGGRSYEQYF. The DNA for the CDR3 is TGTGCCGGCAGCTCACGACTAGCGGGGGGCCGCTCCTACGAGCAGTACTTC. Supplemented by reference TRBV14 and TRBJ2-7, the full variable domain reads EAGVTQFPSHSVIEKGQTVTLRCDPISGHDNLYWYRRVMGKEIKFLLHFVKESKQDESGMPNNRFLAERTGGTYSTLKVQPAELEDSGVYFCAGSSRLAGGRSYEQYFGPGTRLTVT.

This chain links TRBV7-9 with TRBJ2-3, with a tentative D call TRBD2 (6 bases). Germline CDR1 SEHNR, CDR2 FQNEAQ (reference sequence). V was cut by 5 bases and J by 2 bases, with 17 bases left in between. The CDR3 is 16 residues long. CDR3 nucleotides: TGTGCCAGCAGCCAATCCGGGACTGTCAACACAGATACGCAGTATTTT. Translating it yields CASSQSGTVNTDTQYF.

This clonotype was observed a handful of times. This chain links TRBV11-2 with TRBJ2-2; weak D call: TRBD2 (5 bases). Trimming left V 0 bases short and J 8 bases short, with 7 bases between. The CDR3 is 13 amino acids. CDR1 SGHAT and CDR2 FQNNGV come from the germline V gene. CDR3 bases: TGTGCCAGCAGCTTAGAACCGGGAGGGGAGCTGTTTTTT. Protein sequence: CASSLEPGGELFF.